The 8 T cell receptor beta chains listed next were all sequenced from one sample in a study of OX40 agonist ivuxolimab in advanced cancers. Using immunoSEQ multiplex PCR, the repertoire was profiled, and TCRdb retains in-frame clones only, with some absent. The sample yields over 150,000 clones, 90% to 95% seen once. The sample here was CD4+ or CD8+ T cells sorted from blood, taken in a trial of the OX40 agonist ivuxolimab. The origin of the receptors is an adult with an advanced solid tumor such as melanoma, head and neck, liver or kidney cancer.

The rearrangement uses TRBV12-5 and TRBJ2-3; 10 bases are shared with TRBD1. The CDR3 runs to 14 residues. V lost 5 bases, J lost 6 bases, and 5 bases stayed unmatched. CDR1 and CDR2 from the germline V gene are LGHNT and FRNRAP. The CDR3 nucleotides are TGTGCTAGTGGTCTCCGGACAGGGGGGGATACGCAGTATTTT. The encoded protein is CASGLRTGGDTQYF.

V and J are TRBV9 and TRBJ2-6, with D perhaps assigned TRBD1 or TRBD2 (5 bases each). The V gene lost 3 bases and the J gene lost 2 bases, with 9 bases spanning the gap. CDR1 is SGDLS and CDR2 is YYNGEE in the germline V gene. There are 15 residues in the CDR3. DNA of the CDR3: TGTGCCAGCAGCGAGAGGGGTACTGGGGCCAACGTCCTGACTTTC. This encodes CASSERGTGANVLTF.

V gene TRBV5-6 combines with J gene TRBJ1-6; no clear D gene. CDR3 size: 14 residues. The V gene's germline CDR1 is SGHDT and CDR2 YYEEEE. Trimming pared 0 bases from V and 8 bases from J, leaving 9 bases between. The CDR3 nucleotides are TGTGCCAGCAGCTTGGAAGGAATGCATTCACCCCTCCACTTT. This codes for CASSLEGMHSPLHF.

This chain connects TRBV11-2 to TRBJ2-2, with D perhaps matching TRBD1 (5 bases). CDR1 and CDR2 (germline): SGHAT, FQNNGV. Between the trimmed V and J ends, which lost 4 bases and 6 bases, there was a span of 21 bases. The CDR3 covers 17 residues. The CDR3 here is CASSSQGNRVYPGELFF. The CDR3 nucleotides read TGTGCCAGCAGCTCCCAGGGCAACCGGGTCTATCCCGGGGAGCTGTTTTTT.

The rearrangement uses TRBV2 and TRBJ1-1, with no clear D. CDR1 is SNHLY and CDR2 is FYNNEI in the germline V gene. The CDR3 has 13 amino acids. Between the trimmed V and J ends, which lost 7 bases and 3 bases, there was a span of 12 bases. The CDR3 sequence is CASTQTRDTEAFF. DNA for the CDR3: TGTGCCAGCACCCAGACCCGGGACACTGAAGCTTTCTTT.

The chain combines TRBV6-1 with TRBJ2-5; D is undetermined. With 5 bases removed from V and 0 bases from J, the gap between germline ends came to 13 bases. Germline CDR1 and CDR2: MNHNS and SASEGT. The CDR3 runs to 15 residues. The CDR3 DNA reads TGTGCCAGCAGTCCTCTGGTCGGGTACCAAGAGACCCAGTACTTC. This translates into CASSPLVGYQETQYF.

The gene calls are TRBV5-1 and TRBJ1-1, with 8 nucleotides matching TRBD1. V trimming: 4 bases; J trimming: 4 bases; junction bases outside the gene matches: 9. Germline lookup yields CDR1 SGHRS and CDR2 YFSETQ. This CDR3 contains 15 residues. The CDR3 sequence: CASSRDRPRGTEAFF. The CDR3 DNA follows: TGCGCCAGCAGCAGGGACAGGCCTCGGGGCACTGAAGCTTTCTTT.

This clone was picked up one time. The DNA of the CDR3 is TGTGCCTGGAGTGCTTTCCTGGGCCCTTACACCTTC. Encoded protein: CAWSAFLGPYTF. The chain is built from TRBV30 and TRBJ1-2; no firm D call. CDR1 and CDR2 from the germline V gene are GTSNPN and SVGIG (reference sequence). The V gene lost 1 base and the J gene lost 11 bases, with 14 bases spanning the gap. The CDR3 consists of 12 residues.